This T cell receptor (beta chain) was identified during a study of T cell changes during pregnancy in multiple sclerosis. Sequenced by immunoSEQ multiplex PCR; TCRdb stores in-frame clones only, minus some. The sample has some 27,000 clones, 89% seen once. Germline lookup yields CDR1 SQVTM and CDR2 ANQGSEA. The germline V and J ends were trimmed by 4 bases and 7 bases, with 13 bases remaining between them. This CDR3 region has 12 residues. The TCR was taken from a female donor with multiple sclerosis, enrolled in a pregnancy study. The sample consisted of CD4+ T cells from peripheral blood mononuclear cells, taken in the second trimester of pregnancy. V usage is TRBV29-1 and J usage is TRBJ2-5; D remains ambiguous. The CDR3 nucleotides are TGCAGCGTTGTTTCCGGTGATCGGACCCAGTACTTC. It encodes CSVVSGDRTQYF. The full variable domain, its missing parts supplied by reference TRBV29-1 and TRBJ2-5, is SAVISQKPSRDICQRGTSLTIQCQVDSQVTMMFWYRQQPGQSLTLIATANQGSEATYESGFVIDKFPISRPNLTFSTLTVSNMSPEDSSIYLCSVVSGDRTQYFGPGTRLLVL.